Listed below are T cell receptor beta chains from one sample, sequenced in a study of technical replicates of blood from four donors. The protocol was immunoSEQ multiplex PCR, while the TCRdb copy is restricted to in-frame clones and leaves out a portion. Of 75,000 to 95,000 clones listed, 90% to 97% are singletons. The sample consisted of T cells isolated from PBMCs. The receptors were sampled from a human donor in good health. CDR3s include the opening cysteine and the closing phenylalanine or tryptophan.

j_call v_call cdr3_aa
TRBJ2-7 TRBV30 CAWSFGPSYEQYF
TRBJ1-1 TRBV5-6 CASSLRRVSAFF
TRBJ2-6 TRBV7-8 CASSQRIRFSGANVLTF
TRBJ1-1 TRBV30 CAWSADRTNTEAFF
TRBJ1-1 TRBV19 CASSVGPGRGGTEAFF
TRBJ1-5 TRBV19 CASSRVGDRSNQPQHF
TRBJ1-4 TRBV2 CASTTQGGAEKLFF
TRBJ2-7 TRBV6-5 CASSRQGNEQYF
TRBJ2-3 TRBV9 CASSLTGGPQYF
TRBJ2-1 TRBV21-1 CASSKEVAGGYNEQFF
TRBJ1-5 TRBV19 CASSIRGEQPQHF
TRBJ1-5 TRBV2 CASSVGRRTVSNQPQHF
TRBJ1-1 TRBV13 CASSLSRGRGTEAFF
TRBJ2-7 TRBV2 CASSASRVGEQYF
TRBJ1-1 TRBV10-3 CAIQDIGTEAFF
TRBJ2-1 TRBV2 CASSYTRHEQFF
TRBJ1-1 TRBV2 CASSLAGTGRAFF
TRBJ1-2 TRBV6-6 CASSYRRGGDGYTF
TRBJ2-5 TRBV5-1 CASSYRDGETQYF
TRBJ2-1 TRBV7-9 CASSLARTSGRAHEQFF
TRBJ2-5 TRBV15 CATSRDPSGGQETQYF
TRBJ1-4 TRBV19 CASSTDYGATNEKLFF
TRBJ1-3 TRBV7-2 CASSLGGLGQTIYF
TRBJ2-1 TRBV9 CASSVASGTYNEQFF
TRBJ2-3 TRBV19 CASSIPGRSDTQYF
TRBJ1-2 TRBV9 CASSALHGYTF
TRBJ2-1 TRBV5-1 CASSFSGKLNEQFF
TRBJ1-3 TRBV7-6 CASTTHRGAGNTIYF
TRBJ1-1 TRBV27 CASSLGAWWSTEAFF
TRBJ2-5 TRBV27 CASINKTQYF
TRBJ2-2 TRBV29-1 CSVATLYGTGVPGELFF
TRBJ2-7 TRBV9 CASSVAGAAYEQYF
TRBJ2-5 TRBV28 CASSFAGGLTRETQYF
TRBJ2-3 TRBV5-6 CASSLAGGDTQYF
TRBJ2-7 TRBV9 CASSVTSGRAGWGEQYF
TRBJ1-5 TRBV4-1 CASSGLGGVLYQPQHF
TRBJ2-7 TRBV19 CASSIGTGPYEQYF
TRBJ2-7 TRBV6-1 CASSDGLAGYEQYF
TRBJ2-3 TRBV15 CATSRVAGGIMNTQYF
TRBJ1-2 TRBV9 CASSAETGSYGYTF
TRBJ2-3 TRBV7-8 CASSLGRVLAGDTQYF
TRBJ1-4 TRBV7-3 CASRSGTELATNEKLFF
TRBJ1-1 TRBV2 CASRSGQGTEAFF
TRBJ1-1 TRBV7-2 CASSLSPRGGMNTEAFF
TRBJ1-5 TRBV6-1 CASVPTGSQVPQHF
TRBJ2-1 TRBV4-3 CASSPLGRGAYNEQFF
TRBJ1-5 TRBV2 CASGGENYQPQHF
TRBJ2-1 TRBV9 CASTLAGGPSDEQFF
TRBJ2-2 TRBV2 CASTPVASGMNTGELFF
TRBJ1-4 TRBV7-8 CASSLVTGMDEKLFF
TRBJ2-3 TRBV11-2 CASSRRGGSLTDTQYF
TRBJ2-1 TRBV28 CASSLSLAGGYNEQFF
TRBJ2-7 TRBV27 CASSLDRGGPYEQYF
TRBJ1-2 TRBV6-1 CASSVSTGSYGYTF
TRBJ1-1 TRBV28 CASSFPQAPTARNTEAFF
TRBJ2-2 TRBV7-2 CASSLDGLYTGELFF
TRBJ1-5 TRBV5-3 CARSSPGQPLYSNQPQHF
TRBJ1-2 TRBV5-6 CASSNDLGAVNYGYTF